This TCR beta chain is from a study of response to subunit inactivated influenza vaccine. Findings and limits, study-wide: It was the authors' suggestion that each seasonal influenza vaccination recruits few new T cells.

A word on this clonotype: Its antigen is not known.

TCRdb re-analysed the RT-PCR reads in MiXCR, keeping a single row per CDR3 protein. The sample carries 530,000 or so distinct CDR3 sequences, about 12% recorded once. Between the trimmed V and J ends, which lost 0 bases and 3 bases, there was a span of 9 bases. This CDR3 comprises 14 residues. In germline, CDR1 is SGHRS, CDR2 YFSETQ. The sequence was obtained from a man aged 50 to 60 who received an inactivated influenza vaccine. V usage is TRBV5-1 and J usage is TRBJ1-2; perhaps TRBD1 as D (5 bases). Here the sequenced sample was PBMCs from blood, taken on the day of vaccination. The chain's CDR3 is CASSLGEGDYGYTF. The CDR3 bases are TGCGCCAGCAGCTTGGGGGAAGGGGACTATGGCTACACCTTC.